One sample yielded the 26 T cell receptor beta chains listed below, sequenced in a study of blood T cell repertoires in COVID-19. TCRdb's table, derived via immunoSEQ multiplex PCR, lists solely in-frame clones and lacks some. The table shows around 280,000 clones, with about 82% occurring only once. Sample: peripheral blood. These receptors were taken from a woman aged 50 to 60 with active or convalescent COVID-19.

The chain recombines TRBV5-1 with TRBJ2-7, with D possibly TRBD1 on 5 matching bases. The CDR3 length is 13 residues. Germline V lookup: CDR1 SGHRS, CDR2 YFSETQ. The V and J ends lost 0 bases and 5 bases respectively, with 9 bases between them. CDR3 amino acids: CASSLVDNHEQYF. CDR3 DNA sequence: TGCGCCAGCAGCTTGGTGGACAATCACGAGCAGTACTTC.

V and J are TRBV10-3 and TRBJ1-1, with D possibly TRBD1 on 5 matching bases. CDR1 and CDR2 (germline): ENHRY, SYGVKD. Trimming stripped 6 bases from V and 0 bases from J, with 14 bases between. This CDR3 is built from 15 residues. The CDR3 sequence is CAIRSVGGMNTEAFF. CDR3 nucleotide sequence: TGTGCCATCAGATCAGTCGGGGGGATGAACACTGAAGCTTTCTTT.

The chain combines TRBV2 with TRBJ2-1; 7 bases align to TRBD2. After removal of 4 bases from V and 6 bases from J, the junction contained 9 bases not matched to a gene. CDR1 is SNHLY, CDR2 FYNNEI, per germline. The CDR3 length is 15 residues. This CDR3 reads CASSGLARRSNEQFF. In DNA form, the CDR3 reads TGTGCCAGCAGTGGACTAGCCCGGAGAAGCAATGAGCAGTTCTTC. Full variable domain (outside the CDR3, taken from reference TRBV2 and TRBJ2-1): EPEVTQTPSHQVTQMGQEVILRCVPISNHLYFYWYRQILGQKVEFLVSFYNNEISEKSEIFDDQFSVERPDGSNFTLKIRSTKLEDSAMYFCASSGLARRSNEQFFGPGTRLTVL.

V is TRBV6-5 and J is TRBJ1-3, with D tentatively TRBD1 (5 bases). The CDR3 runs to 15 residues. Germline CDR1 and CDR2: MNHEY and SVGAGI. Trimming removed 8 bases from V and 4 bases from J, with 18 bases in between. The CDR3 sequence: CASSNMGTTGNTIYF. As DNA, the CDR3 is TGTGCCAGCTCCAACATGGGGACTACCGGAAACACCATATATTTT.

This chain connects TRBV10-1 to TRBJ1-1; 9 nucleotides align to TRBD1. Germline values: CDR1 WNHNN, CDR2 SYGVQD (reference sequence). This CDR3 has 19 residues. J was trimmed by 3 bases and V by 5 bases; bases with no gene match: 19. The CDR3 protein is CASSRGSPGQGVEDTEAFF. DNA for the CDR3: TGCGCCAGCAGTCGTGGGTCCCCGGGACAGGGTGTCGAGGACACTGAAGCTTTCTTT.

The gene calls are TRBV5-1 and TRBJ2-4; a possible D gene is TRBD1 (7 bases). This CDR3 is built from 14 residues. Germline assignment: CDR1 SGHRS and CDR2 YFSETQ. The V gene lost 4 bases and the J gene lost 6 bases, with 14 bases spanning the gap. In DNA, the CDR3 is TGCGCCAGCAGCCCCAGGGGGGAAGGAAACATTCAGTACTTC. It codes for CASSPRGEGNIQYF.

This clone was found a few times. The chain recombines TRBV18 with TRBJ2-7; D may be TRBD1 (6 bases). This CDR3 has 14 residues. The V gene lost 6 bases and the J gene lost 2 bases, with 14 bases spanning the gap. Germline V gene data show CDR1 as KGHSH and CDR2 as LQKENI. The CDR3 protein is CASSRLQGPYEQYF. DNA for the CDR3: TGTGCCAGCTCCCGGCTCCAGGGGCCCTACGAGCAGTACTTC.

The chain couples TRBV7-2 to TRBJ1-1; no firm D call. V lost 2 bases to trimming and J lost 7 bases, with 11 bases between them. Germline CDR1 reads SGHTA; CDR2 reads FQGNSA. The CDR3 extends over 13 amino acids. CDR3 sequence: CASSLISRDEAFF. CDR3 nucleotide sequence: TGTGCCAGCAGCTTAATAAGTAGAGATGAAGCTTTCTTT.

This chain connects TRBV28 to TRBJ1-5, with unresolved D. This CDR3 spans 12 amino acids. Trimming pared 5 bases from V and 5 bases from J, leaving 7 bases between. Germline CDR1 is MDHEN and CDR2 is SYDVKM. CDR3 DNA: TGTGCCAGCAGTCGCGTTTATCAGCCCCAGCATTTT. Translating gives CASSRVYQPQHF. Together with reference TRBV28 and TRBJ1-5, the CDR3 gives the full variable domain: DVKVTQSSRYLVKRTGEKVFLECVQDMDHENMFWYRQDPGLGLRLIYFSYDVKMKEKGDIPEGYSVSREKKERFSLILESASTNQTSMYLCASSRVYQPQHFGDGTRLSIL.

The chain combines TRBV12-5 with TRBJ2-1; 8 bases are shared with TRBD2. In germline, CDR1 is LGHNT, CDR2 FRNRAP. V lost 1 base, J lost 4 bases, and 3 bases stayed unmatched. This CDR3 spans 15 amino acids. CDR3 sequence reads: CASGLAIAGYNEQFF. CDR3 coding DNA: TGTGCTAGTGGTTTGGCGATAGCGGGATACAATGAGCAGTTCTTC.

The rearrangement joins TRBV5-1 to TRBJ2-1, with TRBD2 identical over 14 bases. V lost 3 bases and J lost 4; bases outside the gene matches: 9. Germline CDR1 reads SGHRS; CDR2 reads YFSETQ. The CDR3 is made up of 18 amino acids. CDR3 loop: CASSSPPGLAGVYNEQFF. For the CDR3, the DNA is TGCGCCAGCAGCTCGCCGCCGGGACTAGCGGGGGTATACAATGAGCAGTTCTTC.

Concerning this clone itself: This CDR3 is also generated by other DNA sequences in the sample. The chain joins TRBV27 to TRBJ1-5, with 10 bases aligning to TRBD1. This CDR3 has 14 amino acids. Losses at the gene ends were 3 bases for V and 7 bases for J; bases not matched to a gene: 3. Germline V gene lookup returns CDR1 MNHEY and CDR2 SMNVEV (reference sequence). The CDR3 region is CASSLGQGNQPQHF. CDR3 bases: TGTGCCAGCAGTTTGGGACAGGGGAACCAGCCCCAGCATTTT.

The chain carries TRBV7-3 and TRBJ2-1, with 12 bases lining up with TRBD2. V shed 0 bases, J shed 5 bases, and the junction held 11 bases outside the gene matches. The germline V gene encodes CDR1 SGHTA and CDR2 FQGTGA. The CDR3 has 19 residues. The CDR3 loop is CASSLTLLAGGQTNNEQFF. The DNA for the CDR3 is TGTGCCAGCAGCTTAACGTTACTAGCGGGAGGCCAGACGAACAATGAGCAGTTCTTC.

V is TRBV4-1 and J is TRBJ2-1; 11 positions match TRBD1. V lost 1 base, J lost 4 bases, and 3 bases stayed unmatched. Looked up from germline, CDR1 is MGHRA and CDR2 is YSYEKL. The CDR3 totals 16 residues. This chain's CDR3 is CASSQADRGRYNEQFF. The CDR3 coding sequence is TGCGCCAGCAGCCAAGCGGACAGGGGGCGGTACAATGAGCAGTTCTTC.

The genes are TRBV5-5 and TRBJ2-5; no clear D gene. V lost 4 bases to trimming and J lost 4 bases, with 8 bases between them. The CDR3 spans 12 residues. Germline V gene data show CDR1 as SGHKS and CDR2 as YYEKEE (reference sequence). DNA of the CDR3: TGTGCCAGCAGCCCCGGTAGAGAGACCCAGTACTTC. Translation gives CASSPGRETQYF. Full variable domain (rest looked up from reference TRBV5-5 and TRBJ2-5): DAGVTQSPTHLIKTRGQQVTLRCSPISGHKSVSWYQQVLGQGPQFIFQYYEKEERGRGNFPDRFSARQFPNYSSELNVNALLLGDSALYLCASSPGRETQYFGPGTRLLVL.

This chain joins TRBV19 and TRBJ1-4; perhaps TRBD1 as D (5 bases). The V gene's germline CDR1 is LNHDA and CDR2 SQIVND (reference sequence). The CDR3 spans 17 residues. Trimming removed 3 bases at V and 7 bases at J, with 21 bases between. CDR3 coding DNA: TGTGCCAGTAGTATGGACGCGGGGGGGTCATGGGCTGAAAAACTGTTTTTT. Protein product: CASSMDAGGSWAEKLFF.

J is TRBJ2-1 and V is TRBV9; 12 bases are a match to TRBD2. Germline V CDR1 and CDR2: SGDLS, YYNGEE. Losses at the gene ends were 3 bases for V and 8 bases for J; bases not matched to a gene: 9. The CDR3 runs to 16 residues. The CDR3 region is CASSASGRALFDEQFF. CDR3 bases: TGTGCCAGCAGCGCTAGCGGGAGGGCCTTATTCGATGAGCAGTTCTTC. Filled out from reference TRBV9 and TRBJ2-1, the complete variable domain reads DSGVTQTPKHLITATGQRVTLRCSPRSGDLSVYWYQQSLDQGLQFLIQYYNGEERAKGNILERFSAQQFPDLHSELNLSSLELGDSALYFCASSASGRALFDEQFFGPGTRLTVL.

This clone has a handful of counts. The chain is built from TRBV12-5 and TRBJ2-5; TRBD1 is a possible D gene (6 bases). This CDR3 comprises 19 residues. Germline V gives CDR1 LGHNT, CDR2 FRNRAP. V was clipped by 2 bases and J by 1 base, with 23 bases between them. In DNA form, the CDR3 reads TGTGCTAGTGGTTTGTACCCCCTCTCTGGACAGAACCTCCAAGAGACCCAGTACTTC. Translation: CASGLYPLSGQNLQETQYF.

This clone was found many times. V is TRBV5-1 and J is TRBJ2-1; weak D call: TRBD2 (6 bases). V was pared by 0 bases and J by 10 bases, with 11 bases between. Germline V CDR1 and CDR2: SGHRS, YFSETQ. The CDR3 runs to 13 residues. CDR3 in amino acids: CASSLGPSAEQFF. The CDR3 DNA follows: TGCGCCAGCAGCTTGGGCCCTAGCGCCGAGCAGTTCTTC.

The chain carries TRBV7-9 and TRBJ1-1, with 9 bases identical to TRBD1. The J segment lost 5 bases and the V segment lost 2 bases, leaving 3 bases of the junction unmatched. The CDR3 has 14 residues. CDR1 is SEHNR and CDR2 is FQNEAQ in the germline V gene (reference sequence). DNA for the CDR3: TGTGCCAGCAGCTTAATGACAGGGGGTACTGAAGCTTTCTTT. This codes for CASSLMTGGTEAFF.

CDR3 nucleotides: TGCAGCGCCCGAAGCGGGTCTGAGCAGTTCTTC. Translation: CSARSGSEQFF. The genes are TRBV29-1 and TRBJ2-1; D is possibly TRBD2 (6 bases). V gave up 7 bases and J gave up 9 bases, with 13 bases separating them. There are 11 residues in the CDR3. Germline V gene sequence: CDR1 SQVTM, CDR2 ANQGSEA.

CDR3 in DNA: TGTGCCAGCAGCCCCCCCGGGGCGGGGCGGCGCGAGCAGTACTTC. Amino acid sequence: CASSPPGAGRREQYF. The rearrangement joins TRBV3-1 (or the pseudogene TRBV3-2) to TRBJ2-7, with TRBD2 as a possible D gene (6 bases). Germline V lookup: CDR1 LGHDT, CDR2 YNNKEL (reference sequence). The CDR3 extends over 15 amino acids. Trimming stripped 4 bases from V and 6 bases from J, with 19 bases between.

This chain links TRBV4-1 with TRBJ1-4; D may be TRBD1 (6 bases). The CDR3 loop spans 15 amino acids. V dropped 4 bases and J dropped 4 bases, with 13 bases sitting between them. CDR1 MGHRA and CDR2 YSYEKL come from the germline V gene. CDR3 sequence: CASSPQGSLNEKLFF. The CDR3 nucleotides read TGCGCCAGCAGCCCGCAGGGGTCCCTTAATGAAAAACTGTTTTTT.

Remarks on this clone: A read error may account for a junction end that differs from germline. CDR3: CASSQGMISPGNF. The CDR3 DNA reads TGTGCCAGCAGCCAAGGGATGATTAGCCCGGGGAATTTT. V and J are TRBV3-1 (or the pseudogene TRBV3-2) and TRBJ2-3, with D possibly TRBD2 on 5 matching bases. CDR1 is LGHDT and CDR2 is YNNKEL in the germline V gene (reference sequence). The CDR3 sequence is 13 residues long.

The CDR3 DNA is TGTGCCAGCGGGAGGGCCGGGACAGATACGCAGTATTTT. As protein: CASGRAGTDTQYF. V is TRBV5-6 and J is TRBJ2-3; 7 bases fit TRBD2. The CDR3 has 13 amino acids. Per the germline V gene, CDR1 is SGHDT and CDR2 is YYEEEE. Trimming removed 7 bases from V and 3 bases from J; junction bases left unmatched: 5.

The chain recombines TRBV18 with TRBJ2-2, with unresolved D. V was shortened by 3 bases and J by 3 bases, with 17 bases between the two germline ends. The CDR3 contains 17 residues. Germline V gives CDR1 KGHSH, CDR2 LQKENI. The DNA of the CDR3 is TGTGCCAGCTCACCCACCTTCTCGGCTGGAGACACCGGGGAGCTGTTTTTT. Amino acids: CASSPTFSAGDTGELFF.